This is a list of T cell receptor beta chains from one sample in a study of blood T cell repertoires in COVID-19. Profiled with immunoSEQ multiplex PCR; TCRdb holds only in-frame clones, not every one. Of about 95,000 clones listed, approximately 89% are singletons. Sequenced material: peripheral blood. All receptors come from a human donor in a cohort sampled during active COVID-19. CDR3s include the opening cysteine and the closing phenylalanine or tryptophan. The D gene is left open where the match is weak. The size of a clone is reported for some rows only, either as once, few or many, or as a class for expanded clones.

clone_size,j_call,d_call,v_call,cdr3_aa,cdr3_nt
-,TRBJ1-1,-,TRBV5-4,CASSSQALHTEAFF,TGTGCCAGCAGCTCACAGGCTCTCCACACTGAAGCTTTCTTT
-,TRBJ1-1,TRBD1,TRBV7-2,CASSPPGGTEAFF,TGTGCCAGCAGCCCGCCAGGGGGGACTGAAGCTTTCTTT
-,TRBJ2-3,TRBD2,TRBV5-1,CASSLATGRGTDTQYF,TGCGCCAGCAGCTTGGCCACCGGGAGGGGCACAGATACGCAGTATTTT
few,TRBJ1-2,TRBD1,TRBV24-1,CATSDVQGSNYGYTF,TGTGCCACCAGTGATGTACAGGGGTCTAACTATGGCTACACCTTC
-,TRBJ1-4,-,TRBV11-2,CASSSGGVGVATNEKLFF,TGTGCCAGCAGCTCGGGAGGGGTTGGGGTAGCAACTAATGAAAAACTGTTTTTT
once,TRBJ1-1,TRBD1,TRBV7-8,CASSAGQGGNTEAFF,TGTGCCAGCAGCGCCGGACAGGGGGGGAACACTGAAGCTTTCTTT
-,TRBJ2-7,-,TRBV7-9,CASSPQTGEQYF,TGTGCCAGCAGCCCCCAGACGGGCGAGCAGTACTTC
-,TRBJ1-4,-,TRBV5-1,CASSLALGGIEKLFF,TGCGCCAGCAGCTTGGCCTTGGGGGGAATTGAAAAACTGTTTTTT
-,TRBJ1-2,-,TRBV30,CAWSRGNYGYTF,TGTGCCTGGAGTCGGGGGAACTATGGCTACACCTTC
-,TRBJ1-5,-,TRBV10-1,CASSESTEPQHF,TGCGCCAGCAGTGAGTCAACGGAGCCCCAGCATTTT
-,TRBJ2-4,TRBD1,TRBV10-1,CASSPDRGNIQYF,TGCGCCAGCAGTCCTGACAGGGGAAACATTCAGTACTTC
few,TRBJ1-5,-,TRBV4-1,CASSQATSGPNQPQHF,TGCGCCAGCAGCCAAGCAACCTCAGGGCCCAATCAGCCCCAGCATTTT
-,TRBJ1-6,TRBD1,TRBV27,CASSLGYRGDSPLHF,TGTGCCAGCAGTTTAGGATACAGGGGCGATTCACCCCTCCACTTT
once,TRBJ1-3,TRBD1,TRBV23-1,CASSHQGGAWSSGNTIYF,TGCGCCAGCAGTCACCAAGGGGGCGCGTGGTCCTCAGGAAACACCATATATTTT
-,TRBJ1-6,-,TRBV9,CASSAPAGANSPLHF,TGTGCCAGCAGCGCCCCAGCGGGTGCCAATTCACCCCTCCACTTT
few,TRBJ1-1,-,TRBV11-2,CASSWGGAGMNTEAFF,TGTGCCAGCAGCTGGGGCGGAGCAGGGATGAACACTGAAGCTTTCTTT
-,TRBJ2-1,-,TRBV4-3,CASSQEPGFYNEQFF,TGCGCCAGCAGCCAAGAACCGGGGTTCTACAATGAGCAGTTCTTC
-,TRBJ1-2,-,TRBV9,CASSVSSGNGYTF,TGTGCCAGCAGCGTCTCGTCGGGGAATGGCTACACCTTC
-,TRBJ1-1,-,TRBV7-9,CASSPGPRGTEAFF,TGTGCCAGCAGCCCTGGGCCACGGGGGACTGAAGCTTTCTTT
-,TRBJ2-1,TRBD2,TRBV11-3,CASSPRGAGGHNEQFF,TGTGCCAGCAGCCCCCGCGGGGCGGGGGGGCACAATGAGCAGTTCTTC
-,TRBJ2-5,TRBD2,TRBV7-6,CASSPRTSLAETQYF,TGTGCCAGCAGCCCCCGGACTAGCTTGGCAGAGACCCAGTACTTC
-,TRBJ1-4,-,TRBV12-3/TRBV12-4,CASNSLAGEKLFF,TGTGCCAGCAATTCGCTTGCGGGTGAAAAACTGTTTTTT
-,TRBJ2-7,-,TRBV15,CATSSGQTYEQYF,TGTGCCACCAGCAGCGGACAAACATACGAGCAGTACTTC
-,TRBJ2-5,TRBD2,TRBV7-9,CASSLQGAGGQETQYF,TGTGCCAGCAGCCTGCAGGGCGCGGGGGGCCAAGAGACCCAGTACTTC
once,TRBJ2-7,-,TRBV5-4,CASSRQDYEQYF,TGTGCCAGCAGCCGACAGGACTACGAGCAGTACTTC
-,TRBJ2-5,TRBD2,TRBV5-1,CASTTSGGQETQYF,TGCGCCAGCACCACTAGCGGGGGACAAGAGACCCAGTACTTC
-,TRBJ1-2,-,TRBV6-6,CASTKAGGIYYGYTF,TGTGCCAGCACCAAAGCGGGGGGAATATACTATGGCTACACCTTC
-,TRBJ1-6,-,TRBV9,CASSGANSPLHF,TGTGCCAGCAGCGGTGCGAATTCACCCCTCCACTTT
once,TRBJ1-1,TRBD1,TRBV2,CATSGGTEAFF,TGTGCCACGTCAGGGGGCACTGAAGCTTTCTTT
-,TRBJ2-2,TRBD1,TRBV7-6,CASSLRTGTGGNTGELFF,TGTGCCAGCAGCTTAAGAACCGGGACAGGGGGTAATACCGGGGAGCTGTTTTTT
few,TRBJ1-3,-,TRBV5-1,CASSLWNRSSGNTIYF,TGCGCCAGCAGCTTGTGGAACCGGAGCTCTGGAAACACCATATATTTT
-,TRBJ2-3,TRBD1,TRBV5-1,CASMGQGADTQYF,TGCGCCAGCATGGGACAGGGCGCAGATACGCAGTATTTT
once,TRBJ1-4,-,TRBV28,CASSGGGRATNEKLFF,TGTGCCAGTTCGGGGGGGGGCAGAGCAACTAATGAAAAACTGTTTTTT
few,TRBJ1-1,-,TRBV7-3,CASSRGVNTEAFF,TGTGCCAGCAGCCGAGGAGTGAACACTGAAGCTTTCTTT
-,TRBJ2-1,-,TRBV20-1,CSAPRGEQFF,TGCAGTGCCCCGAGGGGGGAGCAGTTCTTC
-,TRBJ1-5,-,TRBV10-2,CASSESMGRGNQPQHF,TGCGCCAGCAGTGAGTCGATGGGCAGGGGAAATCAGCCCCAGCATTTT
-,TRBJ2-1,-,TRBV18,CASSQAAPGGPYNEQFF,TGTGCCAGCTCACAGGCTGCACCCGGGGGGCCCTACAATGAGCAGTTCTTC
-,TRBJ1-2,-,TRBV4-1,CASSGGRGYTF,TGCGCCAGCAGCGGAGGAAGGGGCTACACCTTC
-,TRBJ1-3,-,TRBV5-8,CASSLAGGSGNTIYF,TGTGCCAGCAGCTTGGCCGGTGGCTCTGGAAACACCATATATTTT
-,TRBJ2-3,-,TRBV6-4,CASKDIGLQRNTDTQYF,TGTGCCAGCAAGGACATTGGGCTACAACGAAACACAGATACGCAGTATTTT
-,TRBJ1-1,-,TRBV12-3/TRBV12-4,CASSLGGREAFF,TGTGCCAGCAGTTTAGGAGGGAGGGAGGCTTTCTTT
-,TRBJ1-2,-,TRBV6-5,CASSSDSPSDGYTF,TGTGCCAGCAGCTCGGACTCTCCTTCGGACGGCTACACCTTC
-,TRBJ2-3,TRBD1,TRBV2,CASTPTGPTDTQYF,TGTGCCAGCACCCCGACAGGGCCCACAGATACGCAGTATTTT
-,TRBJ2-3,TRBD2,TRBV4-1,CASSQERAGESLITYTDTQYF,TGCGCCAGCAGCCAAGAGCGAGCGGGGGAATCTTTAATAACCTACACAGATACGCAGTATTTT
-,TRBJ1-1,TRBD1,TRBV11-2,CASSPLARDSGKAFF,TGTGCCAGCAGCCCACTCGCAAGGGACAGTGGTAAAGCTTTCTTT
-,TRBJ2-5,TRBD2,TRBV7-3,CASSLTGGAPTQETQYF,TGTGCCAGCAGCTTAACGGGAGGGGCTCCGACCCAAGAGACCCAGTACTTC
once,TRBJ1-5,-,TRBV19,CASTRQVYSNQPQHF,TGTGCCAGTACCAGACAGGTTTATAGCAATCAGCCCCAGCATTTT
-,TRBJ2-3,TRBD2,TRBV9,CASRAGLATTDTQYF,TGTGCCAGCCGAGCCGGACTAGCAACTACAGATACGCAGTATTTT
-,TRBJ2-3,-,TRBV7-8,CASSLHRGTDTQYF,TGTGCCAGCAGCTTACACAGGGGCACAGATACGCAGTATTTT
-,TRBJ1-1,TRBD1,TRBV2,CASIPRGRFMNTEAFF,TGTGCCAGTATACCCAGGGGGCGATTTATGAACACTGAAGCTTTCTTT
-,TRBJ2-1,TRBD2,TRBV27,CASSELAGSYNEQFF,TGTGCCAGCAGCGAACTAGCGGGCTCCTACAATGAGCAGTTCTTC
-,TRBJ1-1,-,TRBV12-3/TRBV12-4,CASSLGLRGEAFF,TGTGCCAGCAGTTTGGGGCTCCGAGGTGAAGCTTTCTTT
-,TRBJ1-6,-,TRBV6-2/TRBV6-3,CASSLGDSPLHF,TGTGCCAGCAGTCTAGGGGATTCACCCCTCCACTTT